These T cell receptor beta chains were read from a single sample in a study of PD-1 blockade in classical Hodgkin lymphoma. Using immunoSEQ multiplex PCR, the repertoire was profiled, and TCRdb retains in-frame clones only, with some absent. The sample holds about 15,000 clones, 90% seen once. The sample was peripheral blood mononuclear cells (PBMCs). All receptors derive from a human donor with classical Hodgkin lymphoma. Both conserved end residues are trimmed from each CDR3.

>TRBV30
AWSNQDRVQETQY
>TRBV15
ATSTSGTSQETQY
>TRBV7-7
ASSLGLAQRGETQY
>TRBV28
ATAQGTVNYGYT
>TRBV7-9
ASSLGYNEQF
>TRBV5-1
ASSLATTNTEAF
>TRBV15
ATSRVPGTHSNQPQH
>TRBV30
AWRKVSGANVLT
>TRBV27
ASSYGGGYSNQPQH
>TRBV18
ASSPTGGSGYGYT
>TRBV15
ATSRDLAGGETQY
>TRBV25-1
ASSFGTGIQETQY
>TRBV20-1
SAPGGYGYT
>TRBV5-1
ASSFGDRGLNEQF
>TRBV10-1
ASSVGTYGYT
>TRBV25-1
ASSDPPGGTTNEKLF
>TRBV4-1
ASSQQDLTSSYEQY
>TRBV7-9
ASTHSNQPHEQF
>TRBV6-6
ASSYSQGSGNTIY
>TRBV7-2
ASSFGQGGNEQF
>TRBV9
ASSVGGRAYNEQF
>TRBV4-2
ASSPLREDNEQF
>TRBV28
ASSTLDYLGQGNNQASGNTIY
>TRBV13
ASSSQGSDTEAF
>TRBV5-1
ASRLNAGTGSHEQY
>TRBV6-5
ASSYAGYNEQF
>TRBV7-9
ASSLGQGITDTQY
>TRBV18
ASSPRGGNENTEAF
>TRBV9
ASSPRTFPYEQY
>TRBV6-1
ASSLRAPYGYT
>TRBV28
ASSFRQGGYEQY
>TRBV5-8
ASSWGGTSGNSYNEQF
>TRBV5-5
ASSLGVTIRVDAYEQY
>TRBV19
ASSIEVAGPGSHNEQF
>TRBV25-1
ASSDSAHQNYEQF
>TRBV7-9
ASSLEGAGSSYNEQF
>TRBV14
ASSRKLGTGELF
>TRBV10-1
ASSLGGHPRETQY
>TRBV9
ASSGGTSGRRELF
>TRBV30
AWTLGQGSQETQY
>TRBV18
ASSPPGRAETQY
>TRBV12-5
ASGTGANVLT